These T cell receptor beta chains were read from a single sample in a study of identical twins' blood T cells. TCRdb processed the 5' RACE reads anew with MiXCR; each CDR3 protein has one entry. The sample yields roughly 340,000 distinct CDR3 sequences, roughly 28% seen once. The sequenced sample consisted of PBMCs. Every receptor here comes from a woman aged 18 to 55 in good health. Each CDR3 is given with its conserved first and last residue. A D gene is named only where the DNA matches it firmly. The size of a clone is reported for some rows only, either as once, few or many, or as a class for expanded clones.

>TRBJ2-3|TRBV20-1|TRBD1|NA
CSAVGTGGFGGTQYF
TGCAGTGCTGTCGGGACAGGGGGCTTCGGCGGTACGCAGTATTTT
>TRBJ1-1|TRBV29-1|NA|NA
CSVGGGDGTFF
TGTAGCGTTGGGGGCGGGGACGGCACTTTCTTT
>TRBJ2-7|TRBV10-3|TRBD1|NA
CAIADRDSQYF
TGTGCCATCGCAGACAGGGACAGCCAGTACTTC
>TRBJ2-1|TRBV12-3/TRBV12-4|TRBD2|few
CASSLRVSGRVNEQFF
TGTGCCAGCAGTTTAAGAGTTAGCGGGAGGGTCAATGAGCAGTTCTTC
>TRBJ1-2|TRBV20-1|NA|many
CSAREDNYGYTF
TGCAGTGCTAGGGAGGACAACTATGGCTACACCTTC
>TRBJ1-2|TRBV6-2/TRBV6-3|NA|many
CASSSRSQRYGYTF
TGTGCCAGCAGTTCCCGTTCGCAGCGCTATGGCTACACCTTC
>TRBJ1-2|TRBV18|NA|NA
CASSPPTLSYGYTF
TGTGCCAGCTCACCACCGACGTTGAGCTATGGCTACACCTTC
>TRBJ2-7|TRBV5-1|NA|NA
CASSPPGGSYEQYF
TGCGCCAGCAGCCCACCTGGTGGTTCCTACGAGCAGTACTTC
>TRBJ1-1|TRBV20-1|NA|NA
CSASSGGPNTEAFF
TGCAGTGCCAGCTCGGGAGGACCCAACACTGAAGCTTTCTTT
>TRBJ1-1|TRBV18|NA|NA
CASSPEGRGSTEAFF
TGTGCCAGCTCACCGGAGGGGAGGGGAAGCACTGAAGCTTTCTTT
>TRBJ2-1|TRBV5-1|TRBD2|many
CASSLLLAGVHNEQFF
TGCGCCAGCAGCTTGTTACTAGCGGGGGTACACAATGAGCAGTTCTTC
>TRBJ2-1|TRBV16|TRBD2|NA
CASSQSGMYEQFF
TGTGCCAGCAGCCAAAGCGGGATGTATGAGCAGTTCTTC
>TRBJ1-1|TRBV6-5|NA|NA
CASSYSRGARNTEAFF
TGTGCCAGCAGTTACTCGCGGGGCGCGAGGAACACTGAAGCTTTCTTT
>TRBJ2-1|TRBV28|TRBD1|few
CASRTTGVGNEQFF
TGTGCCAGCAGAACAACAGGGGTGGGAAATGAGCAGTTCTTC
>TRBJ1-3|TRBV29-1|TRBD1|few
CSVSQGFSGNTIYF
TGCAGCGTATCACAGGGGTTCTCTGGAAACACCATATATTTT
>TRBJ2-7|TRBV6-6|NA|few
CASSYSFRDSYEQYF
TGTGCCAGCAGTTACTCGTTTCGTGACTCCTACGAGCAGTACTTC
>TRBJ1-1|TRBV19|NA|NA
CASTAIGGSNTEDFF
TGTGCCAGTACTGCGATCGGGGGCTCGAACACTGAAGATTTCTTT